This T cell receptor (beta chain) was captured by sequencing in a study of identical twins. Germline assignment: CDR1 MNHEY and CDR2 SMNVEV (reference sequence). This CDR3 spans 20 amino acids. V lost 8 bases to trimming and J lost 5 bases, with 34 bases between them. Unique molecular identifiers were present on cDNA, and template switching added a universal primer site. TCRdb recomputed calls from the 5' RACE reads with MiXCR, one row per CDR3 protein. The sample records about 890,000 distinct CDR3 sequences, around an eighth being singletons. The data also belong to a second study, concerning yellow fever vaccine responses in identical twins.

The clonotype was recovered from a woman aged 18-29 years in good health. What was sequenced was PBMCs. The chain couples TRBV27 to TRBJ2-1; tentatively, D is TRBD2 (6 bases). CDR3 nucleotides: TGTGCCAGCCCCCGGACCAATCAGGGTTTCGGGGTTACGGGGGACAATGAGCAGTTCTTC. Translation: CASPRTNQGFGVTGDNEQFF.